In its sample, the clone carrying this TCR beta chain was seen once. The antigen is not known. These data originate in a study of neurological immune-mediated disorders. Study-wide points: The expanded clones of different subjects shared no CDR3 amino acid sequences (suggesting private repertoires in all groups). The multiple sclerosis repertoire cluster was associated with no clinical or MRI feature.

The cDNA was synthesized by means of template-switch 5'RACE, which was carried out with 10-nucleotide random UMIs. TCRdb analysed the 5' RACE reads with MiXCR anew, one entry per CDR3 protein. The table lists about 65,000 distinct CDR3 sequences, roughly 3.7% of them singletons, with around 2.7% in the top ten. The V end lost 0 bases, the J end lost 0 bases, and 5 bases lay between the germline ends. CDR1 is MGHRA, CDR2 YSYEKL, per germline. The CDR3 loop spans 15 amino acids. Stored at -80 C, 2 million PBMCs were the source of the unsorted libraries. The sequencing sample was made of PBMCs. The rearrangement joins TRBV4-1 to TRBJ1-4, with D uncertain. The TCR was taken from a man aged 50-60 years with multiple sclerosis. CDR3 residues: CASSQEDATNEKLFF. Here the CDR3 DNA reads TGCGCCAGCAGCCAAGAGGATGCAACTAATGAAAAACTGTTTTTT.